This T cell receptor beta chain emerged from a study of T cell clones after liver transplantation. Background on the study: Third-party-reactive TCRbeta sequences from pre-transplant mixed lymphocyte reactions served as antigen-independent comparators.

This table comes from immunoSEQ multiplex PCR, and its TCRdb copy is limited to in-frame clones, with some not included. This table holds about 78,000 clones, around 80% found once. The CDR3 covers 13 residues. From germline, CDR1 is LGHNT and CDR2 FRNRAP. Trimming pared 7 bases from V and 6 bases from J, leaving 15 bases between. V and J are TRBV12-5 and TRBJ1-1, with no clear D. The source was CD4+ T cells from blood, collected before liver transplant. The source of this sequence is a human donor who received a liver transplant. The CDR3 here is CASAFEAGPEAFF. The DNA for the CDR3 is TGTGCTAGTGCCTTCGAGGCCGGGCCTGAAGCTTTCTTT.